The source of this T cell receptor beta chain is a study of blood T cell repertoires in COVID-19 (dated by TCRdb to about 2020). For the study in its entirety: Collaborator samples came from the United States, Italy and Spain and covered acute and convalescent phases of COVID-19. The material from the prospective study consisted of cDNA or gDNA derived from T cells, B-cell-depleted T cells, or PBMCs. Subjects who had been exposed to COVID-19, were actively infected with it, or had recovered from it provided the deeply sampled blood TCRbeta repertoires that made up the dataset. The repertoires were made available in a free public database intended to serve as a resource for research on the immune response to SARS-CoV-2. The samples were drawn from two sources: the first 160 participants of the ongoing ImmuneRACE study, and 950 to 1,500 subjects contributed by 6 global collaborators. Nearly every sample came with metadata listing a de-identified subject ID, COVID-19 status, age in years and sex. Where available, HLA class I and class II types were taken from metadata supplied by the sample provider and were not determined by assay-based typing. Study-wide findings and limitations: The quantity of clinical and demographic metadata differed by source and by participant and was supplied without curation.

About this clone: Its antigen has not been determined. It has no much larger one-base neighbor in the sample; base qualities were not kept.

Each collaborating institution followed its own protocols to collect whole blood in K2EDTA tubes. For TCRbeta analysis, collaborators shipped samples as frozen whole blood, isolated PBMCs, or DNA extracted from either of those sample types. The CDR3 has 14 amino acids, counting the end cysteine and phenylalanine. Only the CDR3 DNA is retained, 42 bases long and in frame from the first base. CDR1 and CDR2 (ENHRY, SYGVKD) derive from the germline V gene. Clipping removes 10 bases from V and 4 bases from J, with 5 as the unmatched junction base count. TCRbeta CDR3 regions were amplified from genomic DNA by means of the immunoSEQ Assay, a bias-controlled multiplex PCR. Per the authors' processing: The number of nucleated cells in each sample was estimated from the amplification of reference gene primers within the assay. To quantify the absolute abundance of each unique TCRbeta CDR3 rearrangement, sequence reads were collapsed and filtered. For each sample, productive Simpson clonality was calculated as the square root of Simpson's diversity index across productive rearrangements. Drawn from immuneACCESS, this table holds only the in-frame rearrangements with V and J called that TCRdb kept. Clones are partly lost; checked studies trace under half to an unresolved V gene and leave the rest unexplained. The DNA gave D and trimming, while V, J and clone size come from that table. This sample gives tens of thousands of clones in total; about 89% of them show up just once. The ten largest clones capture roughly 5% of the sample.

The sequence links TRBV10-3 to TRBJ2-1, with TRBD2 matching 12 junction bases. The sequencing sample was made of peripheral blood. The TCR originated in a man aged 45-65 years with active or convalescent COVID-19. Read as DNA, the sequence is TGTGCCACGCGACTAGCGGGAGATTACAATGAGCAGTTCTTC. It codes for CATRLAGDYNEQFF.